One and the same sample provided the 16 T cell receptor beta chains below, sequenced in a study of STAT5B mutations in CD4+ large granular lymphocyte leukemia. The assay was immunoSEQ multiplex PCR, and TCRdb's table has in-frame clones only and misses some. The sample contains around 35,000 clones, approximately 81% of which appear only once. Sequencing was done on a sample of CD4+ T cells from blood buffy coats. These receptors all stem from a human donor in good health.

Details on this clone: This specimen includes other DNA sequences encoding the same CDR3. V gene TRBV11-3 combines with J gene TRBJ2-2; D remains ambiguous. V shed 0 bases and J shed 6 bases, with 5 bases lying between them. This CDR3 has 13 residues. Per the germline V gene, CDR1 is SGHNT and CDR2 is YENEEA. CDR3 residues: CASSLDQPGELFF. Here the CDR3 DNA reads TGTGCCAGCAGCTTAGACCAGCCCGGGGAGCTGTTTTTT.

The J gene is TRBJ2-5, the V gene TRBV5-1; 7 bases agree with TRBD1. Germline lookup yields CDR1 SGHRS and CDR2 YFSETQ. The CDR3 consists of 12 residues. The V and J ends lost 6 bases and 5 bases, in that order; junction bases with no gene match: 4. The CDR3 loop reads CASTGGLETQYF. The CDR3 DNA follows: TGCGCCAGCACAGGGGGTCTGGAGACCCAGTACTTC.

The chain couples TRBV2 to TRBJ2-6, with D unresolved. Germline V gives CDR1 SNHLY, CDR2 FYNNEI. V was shortened by 6 bases and J by 1 base, with 10 bases between the two germline ends. The CDR3 runs 15 residues. CDR3 DNA: TGTGCCAGCAGAGGAACGACTTCTGGGGCCAACGTCCTGACTTTC. Amino acids: CASRGTTSGANVLTF.

The chain has TRBV7-9 and TRBJ2-2; 8 bases agree with TRBD2. The CDR3 covers 15 residues. The germline CDR1 and CDR2 sequences are SEHNR and FQNEAQ (reference sequence). The junction had 8 bases not matched to a gene; V was cut back by 4 bases and J by 7 bases. CDR3 sequence reads: CASSSGLASGGELFF. CDR3 sequence (DNA): TGTGCCAGCAGCTCAGGACTAGCTAGCGGCGGGGAGCTGTTTTTT.

The chain employs TRBV13 and TRBJ1-1; 7 nucleotides align to TRBD1. With 6 bases clipped from V and 6 bases from J, the junction kept 10 bases outside the gene matches. The germline gives CDR1 PRHDT, CDR2 FYEKMQ (reference sequence). This CDR3 has 14 residues. CDR3 loop: CASRQGRITAEAFF. CDR3 DNA sequence: TGTGCCAGCAGACAGGGGAGGATAACGGCTGAAGCTTTCTTT.

The gene calls are TRBV30 and TRBJ2-1; the match to TRBD2 covers 13 bases. The CDR3 extends over 19 amino acids. Germline values: CDR1 GTSNPN, CDR2 SVGIG (reference sequence). The V gene end was trimmed by 2 bases and the J gene end by 2 bases; junction bases not matched to a gene: 12. CDR3 DNA sequence: TGTGCCTGGAGTTCGACTAGCGGGAGGAACCCCGGGCCCTACAATGAGCAGTTCTTC. It specifies CAWSSTSGRNPGPYNEQFF.

The chain combines TRBV25-1 with TRBJ2-5; TRBD2 aligns across 7 bases. Per the germline V gene, CDR1 is MGHDK and CDR2 is SYGVNS. This CDR3 contains 15 residues. V gave up 6 bases and J gave up 2 bases; unmatched junction bases: 9. This CDR3 is CASRPSRGGQETQYF. CDR3 DNA: TGTGCCAGCAGACCCTCTAGGGGAGGGCAAGAGACCCAGTACTTC. The full variable domain, with the rest looked up from reference TRBV25-1 and TRBJ2-5, is EADIYQTPRYLVIGTGKKITLECSQTMGHDKMYWYQQDPGMELHLIHYSYGVNSTEKGDLSSESTVSRIRTEHFPLTLESARPSHTSQYLCASRPSRGGQETQYFGPGTRLLVL.

The CDR3 DNA sequence: TGTGCCAGCAGCCCATTGGCCCTTGGGACAGGGGAGGCCTATGGCTACACCTTC. It is translated as CASSPLALGTGEAYGYTF. The chain couples TRBV7-9 to TRBJ1-2; 10 nucleotides match TRBD1. Germline CDR1 SEHNR, CDR2 FQNEAQ (reference sequence). V lost 5 bases and J lost 4; bases outside the gene matches: 16. The CDR3 consists of 18 residues. Based on the CDR3 plus reference TRBV7-9 and TRBJ1-2, the full variable domain is DTGVSQNPRHKITKRGQNVTFRCDPISEHNRLYWYRQTLGQGPEFLTYFQNEAQLEKSRLLSDRFSAERPKGSFSTLEIQRTEQGDSAMYLCASSPLALGTGEAYGYTFGSGTRLTVV.

The chain links TRBV6-5 to TRBJ2-7, with 7 bases that match TRBD1. V was clipped by 2 bases and J by 3 bases; unmatched bases: 7. From germline, CDR1 is MNHEY and CDR2 SVGAGI. The CDR3 loop spans 15 amino acids. The CDR3 sequence is CASSYGRTGFYEQYF. The CDR3 nucleotides are TGTGCCAGCAGTTACGGTAGGACAGGTTTCTACGAGCAGTACTTC.

The chain combines TRBV7-6 with TRBJ1-3; TRBD1 is a possible D gene (6 bases). The V gene lost 5 bases and the J gene lost 2 bases, with 16 bases spanning the gap. The CDR3 extends over 16 amino acids. From germline, CDR1 is SGHVS and CDR2 FNYEAQ. The CDR3 reads CASSLTGADAGNTIYF. The DNA of the CDR3 is TGTGCCAGCAGCCTGACAGGAGCTGACGCTGGAAACACCATATATTTT.

The chain carries TRBV29-1 and TRBJ2-1, with a possible D match to TRBD1 (5 bases). V gave up 3 bases and J gave up 10 bases, with 13 bases separating them. The CDR3 has 12 amino acids. Germline-derived CDR1 and CDR2 are SQVTM and ANQGSEA. CDR3 loop: CSVDTGRTEQFF. CDR3 nucleotides: TGCAGCGTTGACACGGGTCGGACAGAGCAGTTCTTC.

This clone was counted a single time. This rearrangement joins TRBV5-6 to TRBJ2-6, with D maybe TRBD1 (6 bases). The germline gives CDR1 SGHDT, CDR2 YYEEEE. The CDR3 contains 15 residues. V lost 2 bases to trimming and J lost 1 base, with 7 bases between them. In DNA form, the CDR3 reads TGTGCCAGCAGCTTCAGGGGTTCTGGGGCCAACGTCCTGACTTTC. Protein: CASSFRGSGANVLTF.

V is TRBV5-3 and J is TRBJ2-7; 9 bases match TRBD2. TRBV5-3 is an open reading frame whose function is uncertain. The V and J ends lost 4 bases and 3 bases, in that order; junction bases with no gene match: 8. This CDR3 comprises 15 residues. CDR3 DNA sequence: TGTGCCAGAAGCAGAATAGCGGGAGACGTCTACGAGCAGTACTTC. Amino acids: CARSRIAGDVYEQYF.

This clone was counted between two and nine times. V usage is TRBV30 and J usage is TRBJ1-5; D may be TRBD1 (6 bases). The V gene's germline CDR1 is GTSNPN and CDR2 SVGIG (reference sequence). Trimming shortened V by 2 bases and J by 9 bases, and 17 bases separated the two germline ends. The CDR3 runs to 14 residues. The CDR3 sequence: CAWSFGDTGSPQHF. The CDR3 nucleotides are TGTGCCTGGAGTTTTGGGGACACCGGATCGCCCCAGCATTTT. Together with reference TRBV30 and TRBJ1-5, the CDR3 gives the full variable domain: SQTIHQWPATLVQPVGSPLSLECTVEGTSNPNLYWYRQAAGRGLQLLFYSVGIGQISSEVPQNLSASRPQDRQFILSSKKLLLSDSGFYLCAWSFGDTGSPQHFGDGTRLSIL.

V gene TRBV2 combines with J gene TRBJ1-5; D not certain. Trimming left V 7 bases short and J 9 bases short, with 16 bases between. The CDR3 consists of 13 residues. Germline V gene data show CDR1 as SNHLY and CDR2 as FYNNEI. The CDR3 protein is CASTKEAAWPQHF. DNA of the CDR3: TGTGCCAGCACGAAGGAGGCAGCGTGGCCCCAGCATTTT. Using reference TRBV2 and TRBJ1-5 for the parts outside the CDR3, the full variable domain is EPEVTQTPSHQVTQMGQEVILRCVPISNHLYFYWYRQILGQKVEFLVSFYNNEISEKSEIFDDQFSVERPDGSNFTLKIRSTKLEDSAMYFCASTKEAAWPQHFGDGTRLSIL.

The rearrangement joins TRBV5-1 to TRBJ1-2, with D uncertain. Germline V gives CDR1 SGHRS, CDR2 YFSETQ. CDR3 size: 17 residues. V lost 0 bases, J lost 1 base, and 16 bases lay in between. CDR3 residues: CASSLAHGGGLNYGYTF. The CDR3 DNA reads TGCGCCAGCAGCTTGGCGCATGGAGGCGGACTTAACTATGGCTACACCTTC.